This T cell receptor (beta chain) was captured in a study of CD8 T cells in ankylosing spondylitis (dated by TCRdb to between 2016 and 2019). Context from the whole study: The study set out to find disease-linked TCR variants by profiling T cell receptor beta repertoires in ankylosing spondylitis patients and healthy donors. The full study cohort comprised around 23 ankylosing spondylitis patients and 85 to 120 healthy donors. Peripheral blood samples were taken, and synovial fluid was additionally collected from ankylosing spondylitis patients.

The CDR3, from cysteine to phenylalanine, totals 15 residues. Kept here is only the CDR3 DNA, which spans 45 bases and is read in frame from base 1. The trim is 0 bases for V and 2 bases for J, with a gap of 14 bases between the germline ends. Based on the germline V gene (reference sequence), the CDR1 and CDR2 sequences are DFQATT and SNEGSKA. What the study reported, not specific to this receptor: In peripheral blood, the disease-linked clones were found at relatively low frequencies and had a CD8+ phenotype. A TCR beta motif of 7 or 8 highly homologous amino acid variants appeared characteristic of blood from ankylosing spondylitis patients. Some motif variants had previously been reported in the synovial fluid and blood of reactive arthritis patients, which suggests shared mechanisms of disease initiation. The disease-linked clones were reported to be significantly enriched in matched synovial fluid samples from ankylosing spondylitis patients.

This clonotype has only one observation. What this receptor recognizes is not known. Per-base quality was not reported, and no clone a single base away is much larger than it. One read provides weak support. The sequencing machine was an Illumina HiSeq 2500. Quantitative 5'-RACE with molecular barcodes was used to prepare TCR beta libraries. In the paper's pipeline: To identify disease-linked TCR variants, a new computational method was used, one built on a probabilistic model of VDJ rearrangement. TCRdb cleaned the public reads at Q25 with fastp, built clones with MiXCR and kept in-frame beta chains. Every distinct CDR3 protein forms one entry, paired with its most common genes and DNA. The V and J calls shown here were made by TCRdb, not taken from the authors' results. The sample table records 150,000 or so distinct CDR3 sequences; 9.8% of these occur just once. In total, the top ten clones hold around 15% of the sample.

Sequencing was done on a sample of blood, either unsorted or a sorted T cell fraction (not recorded which). The chain is assembled from TRBV20-1 and TRBJ2-7, with the D segment possibly TRBD1 or TRBD2, each aligning over 5 bases. The clonotype originates from a female donor with ankylosing spondylitis or in good health (not recorded which). The sequence in DNA is TGCAGTGCTAGAGATCGGGGCGGGCTTACCTACGAGCAGTACTTC. Its protein is CSARDRGGLTYEQYF.